This note documents a single TCR beta chain sequence. This clone was seen more than once but under ten times. Its target antigen remains unknown. No much larger clone is present one base from it, and per-base qualities are unavailable. According to the germline V gene, CDR1 reads SNHLY and CDR2 reads FYNNEI. V sheds 3 bases and J sheds 0 bases, leaving 6 bases between their ends. From the cysteine up to the phenylalanine, the CDR3 has a length of 13 residues. The CDR3 DNA has 39 bases and is translated from base 1. Explained via the paper, the time point label denotes: 20 to 25 months on ibrutinib. For TCR beta library preparation, roughly 2 micrograms of genomic DNA was extracted from cryopreserved PBMCs. Longitudinal blood samples from CLL patients receiving ibrutinib monotherapy were subjected to high-throughput TCR beta sequencing. The patients took part in an open-label, single-center phase 2 trial of ibrutinib monotherapy.

This specimen comes from a study of cytotoxic CD8 clonotypes in ibrutinib-treated CLL (dated by TCRdb to about 2021). Concerning the study at large: In this cohort, approximately 15 patients were treatment-naive and approximately twelve were relapsed/refractory, while approximately 18 had unmutated IGHV. Partial responses were observed in roughly 25 patients and complete responses in 2; after a median follow-up of roughly 72 months, remission was maintained in some 14 patients and progression was observed in approximately 12. Response samples were obtained after a median of approximately twelve months of treatment, with a range of about 6 to 36 months. On average, each sample had about 250,000 productive templates and around 100,000 productive rearrangements. Longitudinal samples were obtainable from about 30% of the roughly 86 participants in the trial. Cryopreserved peripheral blood mononuclear cells were obtained prior to treatment, at the time of response, and at either disease progression or sustained remission. Every sample from remission and from progressive disease was obtained while the patients were still on ibrutinib.

Here is what the overall study found, with its caveats: Baseline clonality was found to be higher than that of age-matched healthy donors and was strongly correlated with circulating CD8+ T-cell counts. At ibrutinib response clonality went up, during sustained remission it held steady, and at progression it dropped back toward baseline. Public clonotypes were rare and either contracted or stayed stable during treatment, and the rise in clonality at ibrutinib response reflected the expansion of private clonotypes. Sustained-remission and progressing patients did not have matched sampling times, and lymph node repertoires were not examined.

On a MiSeq, deep resolution sequencing aimed for a depth between 1 in 1 million and 1 in 200,000 T cells, with each clonotype covered about 9.9x on average. The immunoSEQ hsTCRB Kit was used to generate the TCR beta libraries. Concerning the study's data processing: The data were analyzed with ImmunoSEQ Analyzer and ImmunoSEQ Data Assistant, and V, D and J gene assignments followed IMGT definitions. Clonality, which ranges from 0 to 1, was calculated by subtracting the normalized Shannon entropy of productive rearrangement frequencies from one. Public clonotype analysis was restricted to overrepresented clonotypes comprising at least 0.05% of each patient's repertoire. Thirteen age-matched healthy donor repertoires from immuneACCESS served as clonality controls. Held by TCRdb, this immuneACCESS table contains in-frame sequences only and omits some clones. Under half of the omission traces to an unresolved V gene where checked; the cause of the rest is unknown. V and J calls and clone size are copied from that table; D and trimming were computed from the DNA. Counted in this sample were 100,000 to 150,000 clones; approximately 83% of them appeared once. The ten biggest clones cover over 2% of the sample.

This clonotype was sampled from a human donor with chronic lymphocytic leukemia. The specimen was PBMCs, collected after 24 months of ibrutinib treatment. The sequence links TRBV2 to TRBJ2-7; too little of a D gene remains to name it. The CDR3 corresponds to CASSDISSYEQYF. The DNA sequence is given as TGTGCCAGCAGTGATATTAGCTCCTACGAGCAGTACTTC.